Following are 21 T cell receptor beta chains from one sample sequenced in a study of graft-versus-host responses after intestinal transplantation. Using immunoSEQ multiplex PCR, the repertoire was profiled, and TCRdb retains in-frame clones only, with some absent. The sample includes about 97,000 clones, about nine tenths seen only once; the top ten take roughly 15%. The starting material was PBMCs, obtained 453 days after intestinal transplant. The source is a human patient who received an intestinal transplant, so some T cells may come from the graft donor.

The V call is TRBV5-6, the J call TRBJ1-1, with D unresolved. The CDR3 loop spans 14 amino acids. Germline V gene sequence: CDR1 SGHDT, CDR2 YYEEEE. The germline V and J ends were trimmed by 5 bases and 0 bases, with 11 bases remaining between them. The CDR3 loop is CASSGVLVNTEAFF. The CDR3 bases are TGTGCCAGCAGTGGGGTTCTCGTGAACACTGAAGCTTTCTTT.

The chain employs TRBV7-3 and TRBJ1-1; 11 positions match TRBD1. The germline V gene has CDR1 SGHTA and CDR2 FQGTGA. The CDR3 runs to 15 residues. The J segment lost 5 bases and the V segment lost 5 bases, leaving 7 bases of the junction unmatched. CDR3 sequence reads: CASSLGTGGRTEAFF. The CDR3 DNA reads TGTGCCAGCAGCCTGGGGACAGGGGGTAGGACTGAAGCTTTCTTT.

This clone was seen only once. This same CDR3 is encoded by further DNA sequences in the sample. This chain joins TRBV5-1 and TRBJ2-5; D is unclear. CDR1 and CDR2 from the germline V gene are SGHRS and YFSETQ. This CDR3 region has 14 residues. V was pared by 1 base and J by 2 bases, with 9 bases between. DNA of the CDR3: TGCGCCAGCAGCTTGAGAGGACCTCAAGAGACCCAGTACTTC. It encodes CASSLRGPQETQYF.

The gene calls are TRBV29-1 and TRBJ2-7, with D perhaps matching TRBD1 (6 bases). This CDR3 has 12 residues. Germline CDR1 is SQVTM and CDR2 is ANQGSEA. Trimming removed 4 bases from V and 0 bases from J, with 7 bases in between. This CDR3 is CSVGDTSYEQYF. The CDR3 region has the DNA TGCAGCGTTGGGGACACCTCCTACGAGCAGTACTTC.

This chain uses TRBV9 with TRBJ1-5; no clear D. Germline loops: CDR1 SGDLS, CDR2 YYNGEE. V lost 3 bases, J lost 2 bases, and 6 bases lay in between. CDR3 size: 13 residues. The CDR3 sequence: CASSAQGNQPQHF. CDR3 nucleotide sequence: TGTGCCAGCAGCGCCCAAGGCAATCAGCCCCAGCATTTT.

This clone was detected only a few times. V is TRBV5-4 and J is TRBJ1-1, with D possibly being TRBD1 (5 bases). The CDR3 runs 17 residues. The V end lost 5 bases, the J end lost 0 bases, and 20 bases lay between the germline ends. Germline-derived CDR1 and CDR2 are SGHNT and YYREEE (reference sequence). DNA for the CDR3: TGTGCCAGCAGACCTACACCGGGGCTCAATATGAACACTGAAGCTTTCTTT. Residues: CASRPTPGLNMNTEAFF.

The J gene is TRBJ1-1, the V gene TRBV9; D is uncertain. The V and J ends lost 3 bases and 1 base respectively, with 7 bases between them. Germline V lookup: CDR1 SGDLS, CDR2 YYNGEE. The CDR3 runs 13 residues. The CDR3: CASSASRNTEAFF. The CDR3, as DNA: TGTGCCAGCAGCGCCTCAAGGAACACTGAAGCTTTCTTT.

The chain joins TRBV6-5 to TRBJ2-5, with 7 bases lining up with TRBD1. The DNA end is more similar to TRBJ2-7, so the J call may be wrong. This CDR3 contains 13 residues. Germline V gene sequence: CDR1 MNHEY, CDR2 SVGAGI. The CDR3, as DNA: TGTGCCAGCAGCCGACAGGGCCCCTACGAGCAGTACTTC. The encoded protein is CASSRQGPYEQYF.

CDR3 sequence reads: CASRRSGGAWETQYF. The CDR3 bases are TGTGCCAGCAGGAGGAGCGGGGGGGCTTGGGAGACCCAGTACTTC. The V gene is TRBV11-2, the J gene TRBJ2-5; 10 bases agree with TRBD2. The CDR3 totals 15 residues. V gave up 6 bases and J gave up 5 bases; unmatched junction bases: 9. The germline V gene encodes CDR1 SGHAT and CDR2 FQNNGV.

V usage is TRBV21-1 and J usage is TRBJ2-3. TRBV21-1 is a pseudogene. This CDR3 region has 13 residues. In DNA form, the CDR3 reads TGTGCCAGCAGCAAAGAGGGCCCAGATACGCAGTATTTT. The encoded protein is CASSKEGPDTQYF.

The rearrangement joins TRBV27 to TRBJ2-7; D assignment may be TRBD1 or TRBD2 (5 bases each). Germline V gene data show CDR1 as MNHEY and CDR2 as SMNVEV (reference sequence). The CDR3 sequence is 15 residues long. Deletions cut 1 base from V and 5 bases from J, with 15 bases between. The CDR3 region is CASSLYPGPRDEQYF. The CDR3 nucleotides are TGTGCCAGCAGTTTATATCCGGGGCCTCGGGACGAGCAGTACTTC.

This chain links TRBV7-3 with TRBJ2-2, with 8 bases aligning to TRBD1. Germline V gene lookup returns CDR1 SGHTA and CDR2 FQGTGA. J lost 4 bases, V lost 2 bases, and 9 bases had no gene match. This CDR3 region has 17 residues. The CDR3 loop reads CASSLFPTGATTGELFF. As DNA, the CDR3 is TGTGCCAGCAGCTTATTCCCGACAGGGGCGACCACCGGGGAGCTGTTTTTT.

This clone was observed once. Written as DNA, the CDR3 is TGTGCCAGCAGCTCGGGACAGGATGCGGGAAACATTCAGTACTTC. It translates to CASSSGQDAGNIQYF. This chain connects TRBV13 to TRBJ2-4; 8 nucleotides line up with TRBD1. Germline V gene lookup returns CDR1 PRHDT and CDR2 FYEKMQ (reference sequence). The CDR3 runs to 15 residues. The V gene end was trimmed by 4 bases and the J gene end by 6 bases; junction bases not matched to a gene: 8.

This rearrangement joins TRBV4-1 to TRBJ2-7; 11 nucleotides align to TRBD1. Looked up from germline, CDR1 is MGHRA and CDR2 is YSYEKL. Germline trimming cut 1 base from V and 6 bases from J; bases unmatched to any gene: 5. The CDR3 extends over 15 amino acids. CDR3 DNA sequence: TGCGCCAGCAGCCAAGGGGAGGGGACAGGGGGCGAGCAGTACTTC. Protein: CASSQGEGTGGEQYF.

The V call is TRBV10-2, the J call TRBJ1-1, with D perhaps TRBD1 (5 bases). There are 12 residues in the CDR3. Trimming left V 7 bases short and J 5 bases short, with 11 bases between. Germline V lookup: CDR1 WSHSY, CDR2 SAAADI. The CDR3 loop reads CASKSGTTEAFF. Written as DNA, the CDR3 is TGCGCCAGCAAATCAGGGACGACTGAAGCTTTCTTT.

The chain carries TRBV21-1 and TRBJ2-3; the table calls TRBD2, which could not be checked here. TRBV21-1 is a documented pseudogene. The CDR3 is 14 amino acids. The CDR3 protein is CASSERGRADTQYF. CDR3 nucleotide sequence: TGTGCCAGCAGCGAGCGGGGTCGGGCAGATACGCAGTATTTT.

The CDR3 region has the DNA TGTGCCAGTAAGACAGGGGGCACTGAAGCTTTCTTT. Translation gives CASKTGGTEAFF. The chain combines TRBV6-5 with TRBJ1-1; 9 positions agree with TRBD1. V shed 9 bases and J 4 bases; nucleotides not matched to a gene: 3. The CDR3 sequence is 12 residues long. The germline V gene encodes CDR1 MNHEY and CDR2 SVGAGI.

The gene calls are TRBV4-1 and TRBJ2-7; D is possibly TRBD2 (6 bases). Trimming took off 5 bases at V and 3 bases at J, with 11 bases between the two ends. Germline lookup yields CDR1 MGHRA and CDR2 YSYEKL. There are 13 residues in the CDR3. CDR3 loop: CASSRTGLYEQYF. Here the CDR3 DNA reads TGCGCCAGCAGCAGGACGGGACTCTACGAGCAGTACTTC.

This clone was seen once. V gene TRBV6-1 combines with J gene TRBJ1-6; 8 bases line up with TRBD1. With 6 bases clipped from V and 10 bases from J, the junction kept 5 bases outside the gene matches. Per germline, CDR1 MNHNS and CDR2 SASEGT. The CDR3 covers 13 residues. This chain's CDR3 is CASSLTGESPLHF. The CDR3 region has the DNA TGTGCCAGCAGCCTGACAGGGGAATCACCCCTCCACTTT.

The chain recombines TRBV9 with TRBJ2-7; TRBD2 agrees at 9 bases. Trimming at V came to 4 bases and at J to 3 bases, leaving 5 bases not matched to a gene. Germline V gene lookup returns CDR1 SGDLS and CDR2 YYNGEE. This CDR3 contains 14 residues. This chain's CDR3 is CASSPRGGGYEQYF. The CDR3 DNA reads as TGTGCCAGCAGCCCGCGGGGGGGAGGCTACGAGCAGTACTTC.

CDR3 sequence reads: CAISDTQGPFNTEAFF. The CDR3 DNA reads TGTGCCATCAGTGACACGCAGGGACCATTTAACACTGAAGCTTTCTTT. The J gene is TRBJ1-1, the V gene TRBV10-3, with a tentative D call TRBD1 (5 bases). Germline CDR1 and CDR2: ENHRY and SYGVKD. Trimming removed 3 bases at V and 2 bases at J, with 16 bases between. The CDR3 contains 16 residues.